This T cell receptor beta chain was documented in a study of CD8+ T cells in alopecia areata (dated by TCRdb to about 2018). Background for the entire study: The treated patients, all with moderate-to-severe alopecia areata, were enrolled in an open-label pilot trial of oral tofacitinib given at 5 to 10 mg twice daily. Biopsies were taken from tofacitinib-treated patients at baseline and again at 4 and 24 weeks into treatment, and several of those patients also had a later scalp biopsy. RNA was obtained with the PAXgene miRNA kit for fixed scalp, the miRNeasy kit for PBMCs, and the RNeasy kit for mouse skin. immunoSEQ multiplex PCR using 35 Vbeta forward primers and 13 Jbeta reverse primers was used to amplify TCRbeta CDR3 regions. For the treated patients, the SALT score, which quantifies what percentage of scalp surface area is affected, served as the measure of disease severity. The study used high-throughput TCRbeta sequencing to examine T cell clonal expansion in alopecia areata, in both the C3H/HeJ mouse model and human patients. Patients received tofacitinib for 6 to 18 months and were then followed off drug for 6 months to check for delayed response and recurrence. Scalp clonality was compared among normal scalp (n=4), patchy alopecia areata scalp (n=8), and alopecia totalis/universalis scalp (n=8). Scalp tissue and sorted CD4+ and CD8+ peripheral blood T cells from patchy and totalis/universalis alopecia areata patients and from healthy controls were covered by human TCRbeta sequencing.

CDR1 and CDR2 are read off the germline V gene as SGHVS and FQNEAQ. At the junction V is shortened by 1 base and J by 1 base, with 7 bases in between. The CDR3 runs 14 residues from the cysteine to the phenylalanine. The sequence is cut down to CDR3 DNA, 42 bases in frame from base 1. The library was made by the immunoSEQ multiplex PCR assay. For TCR sequencing, RNA was extracted from every sample and reverse transcribed into cDNA to serve as template. SuperScript III was used to make first-strand cDNA, primed with a 2:1 mix of oligo-dT and random hexamers. A synthetic immune receptor repertoire was used to assess amplification bias, and residual bias was removed computationally. The original methods were these. Raw reads were preprocessed to remove errors, and CDR3 was defined by IMGT conventions from the conserved cysteine to phenylalanine. Clonality was calculated as 1 minus Shannon entropy normalized by log2 of the number of productive unique TCRs. Whether scalp clones were CD4 or CD8 was inferred by matching scalp TCRbeta sequences against CD4 and CD8 repertoires sorted from blood. TCRdb retrieved this table from immuneACCESS and kept in-frame rearrangements only. Not all clones are present; in checked studies, unresolved V genes account for under half, and no reason is known for the remainder. V and J calls and clone size are as listed in that table; D and trimming were resolved from the DNA. For this sample there are about 120,000 clones; roughly 58% appear just once. The ten largest account for about 31% of the sample.

As concerns this clone: Its antigen is still unknown. The sample holds no much larger clone one base away, and base qualities are not on file.

Taken with the paper, the label for time point translates to: less than five weeks on oral tofacitinib. Interpreted using the paper, the treatment or condition label stands for: oral pan-JAK inhibitor, 5-10 mg twice daily. Lesional scalp punch biopsies and peripheral blood were collected from alopecia areata patients. PBMCs were separated by density centrifugation and stained for CD3, CD4 and CD8, after which CD4+ and CD8+ T cells were sorted on a FACSAria. The paper as a whole reports these results and caveats: During tofacitinib treatment, many expanded lesional clones stuck around in both scalp and blood, and this persistence may partly explain why relapse happens after treatment is stopped. Because the treated cohort was small and had just a single nonresponder, larger studies are needed to establish links between baseline CD8+ expansion and response. TCR sequences shared between patients were less clear than in mice, possibly partly because of HLA diversity in the patient population. Tofacitinib significantly decreased scalp clonality and the number of expanded CD8+ clones among the top 100 scalp clones. Compared with normal scalp, lesional scalp, particularly in alopecia totalis/universalis, had higher clonality and more expanded CD8+ clones, which suggests antigenic drive. Scalp TCR repertoire analysis is complicated because resident alphabeta T cells in normal human skin are also sequenced, whereas mouse skin is dominated by gammadelta T cells.

The V gene is TRBV7-8 and the J gene is TRBJ2-5, with an unclear D gene assignment. The sample here was CD8+ T cells sorted from blood, taken at week 4, from a patient treated with tofacitinib. The source is a human donor with alopecia areata. The CDR3 region has the sequence CASSLEQFQETQYF. The DNA sequence is given as TGTGCCAGCAGCTTAGAACAGTTCCAAGAGACCCAGTACTTC.